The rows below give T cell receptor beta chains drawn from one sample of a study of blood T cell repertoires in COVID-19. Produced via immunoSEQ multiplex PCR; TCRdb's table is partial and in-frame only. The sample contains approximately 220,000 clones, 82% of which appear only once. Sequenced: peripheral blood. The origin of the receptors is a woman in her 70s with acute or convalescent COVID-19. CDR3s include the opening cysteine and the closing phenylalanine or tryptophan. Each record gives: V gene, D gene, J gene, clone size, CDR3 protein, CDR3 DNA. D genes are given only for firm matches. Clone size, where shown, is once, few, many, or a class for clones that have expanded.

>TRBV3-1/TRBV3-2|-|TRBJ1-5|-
CASSGGQINQPQHF
TGTGCCAGCAGCGGCGGACAGATCAATCAGCCCCAGCATTTT
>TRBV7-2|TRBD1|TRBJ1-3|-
CASRGQGGNTIYF
TGTGCCAGCAGGGGACAGGGCGGAAACACCATATATTTT
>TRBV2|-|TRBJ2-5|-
CASSLEDSMRETQYF
TGTGCCAGCAGCCTAGAGGACAGCATGCGAGAGACCCAGTACTTC
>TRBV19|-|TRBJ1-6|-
CASEEGIGNSPLHF
TGTGCCAGTGAAGAGGGAATAGGAAATTCACCCCTCCACTTT
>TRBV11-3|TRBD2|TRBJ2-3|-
CASSSGTSGGGGTDTQYF
TGTGCCAGCAGCTCTGGGACTAGCGGGGGAGGGGGCACAGATACGCAGTATTTT
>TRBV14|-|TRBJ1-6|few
CASSPGQFSSYNSPLHF
TGTGCCAGCAGCCCTGGACAGTTTAGCTCCTATAATTCACCCCTCCACTTT
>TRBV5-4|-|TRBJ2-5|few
CASSPGGGLYQETQYF
TGTGCCAGCAGCCCGGGGGGCGGGCTGTACCAAGAGACCCAGTACTTC
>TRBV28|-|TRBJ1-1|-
CASSPGFGGAFF
TGTGCCAGCAGTCCCGGGTTCGGGGGAGCTTTCTTT
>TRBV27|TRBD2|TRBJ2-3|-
CASSFWLAGAHTQYF
TGTGCCAGCAGTTTTTGGCTAGCGGGGGCCCATACGCAGTATTTT
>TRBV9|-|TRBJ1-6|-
CASSVDRLNSPLHF
TGTGCCAGCAGCGTAGACAGGTTGAATTCACCCCTCCACTTT